Presented here are 28 T cell receptor beta chains from one specimen sequenced in a study of T cell changes during pregnancy in multiple sclerosis. TCRdb's table, derived via immunoSEQ multiplex PCR, lists solely in-frame clones and lacks some. This table has fewer than 30,000 clones, roughly nine tenths appearing once. The source material was CD8+ T cells from peripheral blood mononuclear cells, sampled in the second trimester of pregnancy. The receptor source for this set is a female donor with multiple sclerosis, enrolled in a pregnancy study.

This clone was observed a single time. This chain links TRBV18 with TRBJ1-2; D unresolved. Germline values: CDR1 KGHSH, CDR2 LQKENI. Trimming shortened V by 3 bases and J by 2 bases, and 7 bases separated the two germline ends. CDR3 length: 13 amino acids. CDR3 nucleotides: TGTGCCAGCTCACCTGACAAGAACTATGGCTACACCTTC. This sequence encodes CASSPDKNYGYTF. The full variable domain, completed using reference TRBV18 and TRBJ1-2, is NAGVMQNPRHLVRRRGQEARLRCSPMKGHSHVYWYRQLPEEGLKFMVYLQKENIIDESGMPKERFSAEFPKEGPSILRIQQVVRGDSAAYFCASSPDKNYGYTFGSGTRLTVV.

This sequence joins TRBV9 and TRBJ2-1, with 8 positions matching TRBD2. The CDR3 sequence is 13 residues long. With 3 bases clipped from V and 9 bases from J, the junction kept 5 bases outside the gene matches. The germline gives CDR1 SGDLS, CDR2 YYNGEE. Written as DNA, the CDR3 is TGTGCCAGCAGCGCCCACGGGGGGGGTGAGCAGTTCTTC. Encoded protein: CASSAHGGGEQFF.

This clone showed up just once. This chain uses TRBV28 with TRBJ1-3; D may be TRBD1 (5 bases). Germline V gene lookup returns CDR1 MDHEN and CDR2 SYDVKM. Trimming stripped 3 bases from V and 0 bases from J, with 6 bases between. The CDR3 is 14 residues long. The CDR3 nucleotides are TGTGCCAGCAGTTTCGACAGCTCTGGAAACACCATATATTTT. It codes for CASSFDSSGNTIYF.

This clone was counted once. The chain links TRBV28 to TRBJ2-3; TRBD2 matches at 8 bases. Losses at the gene ends were 6 bases for V and 4 bases for J; bases not matched to a gene: 9. This CDR3 has 15 amino acids. Germline V gives CDR1 MDHEN, CDR2 SYDVKM. The CDR3 loop is CASSFAAGGSDTQYF. CDR3 in DNA: TGTGCCAGCAGCTTCGCGGCGGGAGGATCAGATACGCAGTATTTT.

As to this clone: One base away lies a much larger clone, so this may be a sequencing read error. This CDR3 is CASSERTVKKETQYF. CDR3 DNA: TGTGCCAGCAGCGAGCGGACAGTGAAAAAAGAGACCCAGTACTTC. V gene TRBV9 combines with J gene TRBJ2-5; tentative D call: TRBD1 (6 bases). Trimming removed 3 bases at V and 3 bases at J, with 15 bases between. CDR1 SGDLS and CDR2 YYNGEE come from the germline V gene. The CDR3 runs to 15 residues. The full variable domain, its missing parts supplied by reference TRBV9 and TRBJ2-5, is DSGVTQTPKHLITATGQRVTLRCSPRSGDLSVYWYQQSLDQGLQFLIQYYNGEERAKGNILERFSAQQFPDLHSELNLSSLELGDSALYFCASSERTVKKETQYFGPGTRLLVL.

The CDR3 region is CASSLGTAYEQYF. The CDR3 bases are TGTGCCAGCAGCTTAGGGACAGCCTACGAGCAGTACTTC. This chain uses TRBV7-9 with TRBJ2-7; weak D call: TRBD1 (6 bases). Per the germline V gene, CDR1 is SEHNR and CDR2 is FQNEAQ (reference sequence). V shed 1 base and J shed 2 bases, with 6 bases lying between them. There are 13 residues in the CDR3.

The rearrangement uses TRBV5-1 and TRBJ1-1, with D perhaps TRBD1 (6 bases). Germline assignment: CDR1 SGHRS and CDR2 YFSETQ. This CDR3 has 14 residues. V dropped 3 bases and J dropped 4 bases, with 13 bases sitting between them. CDR3 sequence: CASSSEGVVTEAFF. The CDR3 DNA is TGCGCCAGCAGCTCCGAGGGGGTAGTCACTGAAGCTTTCTTT.

The chain carries TRBV27 and TRBJ2-7; 9 bases line up with TRBD2. In germline, CDR1 is MNHEY, CDR2 SMNVEV (reference sequence). The CDR3 sequence is 14 residues long. The V gene end was trimmed by 2 bases and the J gene end by 7 bases; junction bases not matched to a gene: 6. Here the CDR3 reads CASSLLAGMVEQYF. CDR3 bases: TGTGCCAGCAGTTTACTAGCGGGGATGGTTGAGCAGTACTTC.

The chain links TRBV7-9 to TRBJ1-1, with 10 bases fitting TRBD1. The CDR3 has 16 residues. The J segment lost 3 bases and the V segment lost 2 bases, leaving 6 bases of the junction unmatched. Germline V gene lookup returns CDR1 SEHNR and CDR2 FQNEAQ (reference sequence). The CDR3 loop reads CASSLYTGTGDTEAFF. The DNA for the CDR3 is TGTGCCAGCAGCTTATACACCGGGACAGGGGACACTGAAGCTTTCTTT.

The gene calls are TRBV7-9 and TRBJ2-7; TRBD1 might be the D (6 bases). The CDR3 consists of 16 residues. Per germline, CDR1 SEHNR and CDR2 FQNEAQ (reference sequence). V lost 6 bases and J 2 bases, leaving 20 bases between the germline ends. CDR3 loop: CASSYPGGKDPYEQYF. The CDR3 DNA reads as TGTGCCAGCAGTTATCCTGGGGGCAAGGACCCCTACGAGCAGTACTTC.

The chain carries TRBV7-9 and TRBJ2-7; the match to TRBD2 covers 7 bases. With 1 base clipped from V and 0 bases from J, the junction kept 3 bases outside the gene matches. Germline CDR1 SEHNR, CDR2 FQNEAQ (reference sequence). The CDR3 spans 15 residues. This CDR3 reads CASSLEGGSSYEQYF. The CDR3 DNA reads TGTGCCAGCAGCTTAGAAGGCGGGAGCTCCTACGAGCAGTACTTC. The full variable domain, rest sourced from reference TRBV7-9 and TRBJ2-7, is DTGVSQNPRHKITKRGQNVTFRCDPISEHNRLYWYRQTLGQGPEFLTYFQNEAQLEKSRLLSDRFSAERPKGSFSTLEIQRTEQGDSAMYLCASSLEGGSSYEQYFGPGTRLTVT.

This clone was seen a single time. At one boundary the junction diverges from the germline segment, which might be a read error. This chain links TRBV7-2 with TRBJ2-7; 7 bases map to TRBD2. Germline lookup yields CDR1 SGHTA and CDR2 FQGNSA. The CDR3 extends over 14 amino acids. CDR3 loop: CASSLDLSGRASHF. The CDR3 DNA reads as TGTGCCAGCAGCTTAGATCTAAGTGGGAGGGCCTCTCACTTC.

In this sample, this clone turned up once. Sequence at one end of the junction differs from germline and may be a read error. The chain uses TRBV2 and TRBJ2-7; TRBD1 matches 9 bases. The CDR3 extends over 19 amino acids. Germline V CDR1 and CDR2: SNHLY, FYNNEI. The CDR3 bases are TGTGCCAGCAGCGAAGAAATACCGAGACAGGGGGGAGTTCGCTACGAGCAGTACTTC. Its protein is CASSEEIPRQGGVRYEQYF.

The rearrangement uses TRBV14 and TRBJ2-3, with 10 bases identical to TRBD1. Germline loops: CDR1 SGHDN, CDR2 FVKESK. CDR3 length: 16 amino acids. Trimming cost V 1 base and J 6 bases; bases outside gene matches: 7. The CDR3 nucleotides read TGTGCCAGCAGCCAAGGGACAGGGGGTTTTAAGGATACGCAGTATTTT. This codes for CASSQGTGGFKDTQYF.

V usage is TRBV9 and J usage is TRBJ2-1; a possible D gene is TRBD2 (6 bases). CDR3 length: 14 amino acids. Trimming removed 4 bases from V and 0 bases from J, with 8 bases in between. Germline values: CDR1 SGDLS, CDR2 YYNGEE. CDR3 coding DNA: TGTGCCAGCAGCACCGGGAGCTCCTACAATGAGCAGTTCTTC. It yields the protein CASSTGSSYNEQFF.

The rearrangement uses TRBV7-9 and TRBJ1-2; D unclear. Trimming removed 4 bases from V and 5 bases from J, with 17 bases in between. Germline CDR1 is SEHNR and CDR2 is FQNEAQ (reference sequence). This CDR3 comprises 15 residues. CDR3 in amino acids: CASSSAGRGLYGYTF. CDR3 DNA: TGTGCCAGCAGCTCAGCCGGGCGGGGATTATATGGCTACACCTTC.

With respect to this clone: The identical CDR3 is also encoded by other nucleotide sequences in the sample. The chain is built from TRBV7-6 and TRBJ2-3; possibly TRBD2 for D (6 bases). The CDR3 covers 14 residues. Trimming removed 0 bases at V and 2 bases at J, with 6 bases between. Germline V gives CDR1 SGHVS, CDR2 FNYEAQ. CDR3 in amino acids: CASSLAGLTDTQYF. Written as DNA, the CDR3 is TGTGCCAGCAGCTTAGCGGGACTCACAGATACGCAGTATTTT.

The CDR3 is CASSFNPGLAFNEQFF. DNA of the CDR3: TGCGCCAGCAGCTTCAACCCGGGACTAGCCTTCAATGAGCAGTTCTTC. The chain joins TRBV5-1 to TRBJ2-1, with 9 bases fitting TRBD2. With 2 bases clipped from V and 6 bases from J, the junction kept 9 bases outside the gene matches. Germline loops: CDR1 SGHRS, CDR2 YFSETQ. The CDR3 is 16 residues long. The complete variable domain, with remaining parts taken from reference TRBV5-1 and TRBJ2-1, reads KAGVTQTPRYLIKTRGQQVTLSCSPISGHRSVSWYQQTPGQGLQFLFEYFSETQRNKGNFPGRFSGRQFSNSRSEMNVSTLELGDSALYLCASSFNPGLAFNEQFFGPGTRLTVL.

This chain uses TRBV5-4 with TRBJ1-2; possibly TRBD1 for D (6 bases). In germline, CDR1 is SGHNT, CDR2 YYREEE (reference sequence). Trimming removed 6 bases at V and 7 bases at J, with 16 bases between. This CDR3 contains 13 residues. CDR3 region: CASNNRVDFGYTF. CDR3 bases: TGTGCCAGCAACAACAGGGTGGATTTTGGCTACACCTTC.

This chain connects TRBV15 to TRBJ2-7; D unclear. Trimming removed 3 bases at V and 3 bases at J, with 9 bases between. This CDR3 is 13 amino acids long. The germline V gene has CDR1 LNHNV and CDR2 YYDKDF (reference sequence). The CDR3 nucleotides are TGTGCCACCAGCAGCCTAGAAAGCTACGAGCAGTACTTC. Amino acid sequence: CATSSLESYEQYF.

The J gene is TRBJ2-3, the V gene TRBV6-4, with TRBD2 matching 8 bases. The germline V gene has CDR1 MRHNA and CDR2 SNTAGT. V trimming: 3 bases; J trimming: 4 bases; junction bases outside the gene matches: 9. This CDR3 spans 16 amino acids. CDR3 sequence (DNA): TGTGCCAGCAGTGATTCAACGGGAGGGCAAGCAGATACGCAGTATTTT. It specifies CASSDSTGGQADTQYF.

The chain carries TRBV4-3 and TRBJ1-2, with 7 nucleotides matching TRBD1. After removal of 4 bases from V and 7 bases from J, the junction contained 9 bases not matched to a gene. CDR1 is LGHNA and CDR2 is YSLEER in the germline V gene. CDR3 length: 14 residues. CDR3 nucleotide sequence: TGCGCCAGCAGCCGCATCACAGGGGACCTTGGCTACACCTTC. It specifies CASSRITGDLGYTF.

This chain uses TRBV2 with TRBJ2-1; 9 nucleotides line up with TRBD2. This CDR3 region has 15 residues. J lost 3 bases, V lost 3 bases, and 3 bases had no gene match. Per the germline V gene, CDR1 is SNHLY and CDR2 is FYNNEI. DNA for the CDR3: TGTGCCAGCAGTGATGCGGGAGGGAACTACAATGAGCAGTTCTTC. As protein: CASSDAGGNYNEQFF.

Of note for this clone: Other DNA sequences in the same sample also yield this CDR3. V usage is TRBV9 and J usage is TRBJ2-1, with 10 positions matching TRBD2. Germline trimming cut 3 bases from V and 0 bases from J; bases unmatched to any gene: 0. CDR3 length: 15 amino acids. Germline CDR1 SGDLS, CDR2 YYNGEE. In nucleotides, the CDR3 is TGTGCCAGCAGCGCTAGCGGGAGCTCCTACAATGAGCAGTTCTTC. Translating gives CASSASGSSYNEQFF.

This clone was detected only once. This rearrangement joins TRBV28 to TRBJ1-5, with a tentative D call TRBD1 (5 bases). The CDR3 is 15 residues long. Germline-derived CDR1 and CDR2 are MDHEN and SYDVKM. The V end lost 3 bases, the J end lost 7 bases, and 16 bases lay between the germline ends. CDR3 in amino acids: CASSFAQGGKQPQHF. Written as DNA, the CDR3 is TGTGCCAGCAGTTTCGCGCAGGGCGGGAAGCAGCCCCAGCATTTT.

This rearrangement joins TRBV15 to TRBJ2-1; 14 positions agree with TRBD2. This CDR3 comprises 17 residues. The J segment lost 2 bases and the V segment lost 9 bases, leaving 9 bases of the junction unmatched. Germline V gene data show CDR1 as LNHNV and CDR2 as YYDKDF (reference sequence). This CDR3 is CATGGTSGSSAYNEQFF. CDR3 nucleotides: TGTGCCACGGGGGGGACTAGCGGGAGTTCGGCCTACAATGAGCAGTTCTTC.

This clone occurred once. V usage is TRBV28 and J usage is TRBJ2-7; 7 positions agree with TRBD2. Germline trimming cut 8 bases from V and 4 bases from J; bases unmatched to any gene: 14. The germline V gene encodes CDR1 MDHEN and CDR2 SYDVKM. The CDR3 length is 15 residues. The CDR3 bases are TGTGCCAGCCACAAGACTAGCTGGGGGGTATACGAGCAGTACTTC. This gives the protein CASHKTSWGVYEQYF.

This chain uses TRBV11-2 with TRBJ2-1; 10 bases agree with TRBD1. The germline gives CDR1 SGHAT, CDR2 FQNNGV. The ends lost 5 bases at V and 6 bases at J; junction bases unmatched: 13. The CDR3 has 17 residues. The CDR3 sequence: CASSLYGGQGTANEQFF. The CDR3 coding sequence is TGTGCCAGCAGCCTATACGGGGGACAGGGGACGGCCAATGAGCAGTTCTTC.